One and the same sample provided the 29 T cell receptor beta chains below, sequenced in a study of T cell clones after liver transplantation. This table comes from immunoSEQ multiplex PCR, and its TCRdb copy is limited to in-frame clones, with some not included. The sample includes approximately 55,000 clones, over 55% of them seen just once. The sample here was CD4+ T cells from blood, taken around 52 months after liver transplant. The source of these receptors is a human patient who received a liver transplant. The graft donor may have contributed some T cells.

The CDR3 nucleotides are TGTGCCAGCAGTGGCCGGGAAAAACTGTTTTTT. Protein sequence: CASSGREKLFF. J is TRBJ1-4 and V is TRBV28; D is ambiguous. The V gene's germline CDR1 is MDHEN and CDR2 SYDVKM. The CDR3 runs to 11 residues. The V gene lost 5 bases and the J gene lost 8 bases, with 6 bases spanning the gap.

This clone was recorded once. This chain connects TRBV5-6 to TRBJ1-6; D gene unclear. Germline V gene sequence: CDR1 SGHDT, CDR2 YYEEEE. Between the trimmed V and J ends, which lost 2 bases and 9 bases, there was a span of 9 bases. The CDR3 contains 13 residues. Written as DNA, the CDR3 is TGTGCCAGCAGCTTAGCCAGGCGTTCACCCCTCCACTTT. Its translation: CASSLARRSPLHF.

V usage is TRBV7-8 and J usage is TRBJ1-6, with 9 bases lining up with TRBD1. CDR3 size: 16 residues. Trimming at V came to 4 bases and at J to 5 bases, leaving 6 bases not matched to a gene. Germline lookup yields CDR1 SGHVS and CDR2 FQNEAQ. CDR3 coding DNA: TGTGCCAGCAGCTCGGGACAGGGAGGAAATAATTCACCCCTCCACTTT. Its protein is CASSSGQGGNNSPLHF. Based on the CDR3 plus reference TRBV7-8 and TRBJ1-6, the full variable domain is GAGVSQSPRYKVAKRGQDVALRCDPISGHVSLFWYQQALGQGPEFLTYFQNEAQLDKSGLPSDRFFAERPEGSVSTLKIQRTQQEDSAVYLCASSSGQGGNNSPLHFGNGTRLTVT.

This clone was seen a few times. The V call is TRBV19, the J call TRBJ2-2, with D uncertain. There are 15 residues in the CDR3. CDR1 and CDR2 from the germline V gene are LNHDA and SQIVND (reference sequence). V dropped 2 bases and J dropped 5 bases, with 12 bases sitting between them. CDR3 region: CASSIMWGTTGELFF. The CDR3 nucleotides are TGTGCCAGTAGTATAATGTGGGGAACAACCGGGGAGCTGTTTTTT.

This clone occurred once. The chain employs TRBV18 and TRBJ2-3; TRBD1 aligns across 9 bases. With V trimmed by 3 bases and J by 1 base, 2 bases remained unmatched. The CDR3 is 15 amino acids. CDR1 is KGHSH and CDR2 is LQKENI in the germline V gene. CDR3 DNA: TGTGCCAGCTCACCGCGGGACAGGGGCACAGATACGCAGTATTTT. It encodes CASSPRDRGTDTQYF.

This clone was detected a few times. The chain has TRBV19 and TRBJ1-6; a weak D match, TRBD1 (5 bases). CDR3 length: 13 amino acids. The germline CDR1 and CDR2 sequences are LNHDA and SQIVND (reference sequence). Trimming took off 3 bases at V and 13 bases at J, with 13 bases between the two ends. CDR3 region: CASSISSRGPLHF. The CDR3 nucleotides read TGTGCCAGTAGTATCTCATCCCGGGGCCCCCTCCACTTT.

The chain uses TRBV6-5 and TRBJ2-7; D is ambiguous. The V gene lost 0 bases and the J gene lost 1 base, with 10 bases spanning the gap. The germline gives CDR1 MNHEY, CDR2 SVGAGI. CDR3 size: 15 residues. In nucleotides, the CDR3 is TGTGCCAGCAGTTACTCTGCGTTGGGTTCCTACGAGCAGTACTTC. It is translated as CASSYSALGSYEQYF.

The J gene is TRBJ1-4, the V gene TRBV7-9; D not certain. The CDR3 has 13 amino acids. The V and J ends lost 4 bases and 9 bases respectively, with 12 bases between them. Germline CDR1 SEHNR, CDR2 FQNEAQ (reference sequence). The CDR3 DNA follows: TGTGCCAGCAGCTCGTTCGCGGAGCAAAAACTGTTTTTT. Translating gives CASSSFAEQKLFF.

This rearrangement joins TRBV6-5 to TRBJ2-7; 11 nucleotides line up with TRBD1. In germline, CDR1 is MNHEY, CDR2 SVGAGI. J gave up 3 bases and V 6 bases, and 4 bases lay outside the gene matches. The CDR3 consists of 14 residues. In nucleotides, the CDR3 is TGTGCCAGCAGCCGGACAGGGGGCGTCTACGAGCAGTACTTC. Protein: CASSRTGGVYEQYF.

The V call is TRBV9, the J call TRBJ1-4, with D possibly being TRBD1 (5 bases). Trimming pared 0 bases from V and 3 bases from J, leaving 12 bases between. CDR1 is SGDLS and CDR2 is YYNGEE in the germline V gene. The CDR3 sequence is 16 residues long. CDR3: CASSVGGALSNEKLFF. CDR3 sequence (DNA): TGTGCCAGCAGCGTAGGAGGGGCCCTCTCTAATGAAAAACTGTTTTTT. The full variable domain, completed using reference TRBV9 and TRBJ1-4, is DSGVTQTPKHLITATGQRVTLRCSPRSGDLSVYWYQQSLDQGLQFLIQYYNGEERAKGNILERFSAQQFPDLHSELNLSSLELGDSALYFCASSVGGALSNEKLFFGSGTQLSVL.

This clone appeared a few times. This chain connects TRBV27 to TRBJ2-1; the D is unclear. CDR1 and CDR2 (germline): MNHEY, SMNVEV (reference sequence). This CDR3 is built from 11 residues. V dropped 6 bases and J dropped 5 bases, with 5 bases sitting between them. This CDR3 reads CASSYNNEQFF. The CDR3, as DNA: TGTGCCAGCAGCTATAACAATGAGCAGTTCTTC.

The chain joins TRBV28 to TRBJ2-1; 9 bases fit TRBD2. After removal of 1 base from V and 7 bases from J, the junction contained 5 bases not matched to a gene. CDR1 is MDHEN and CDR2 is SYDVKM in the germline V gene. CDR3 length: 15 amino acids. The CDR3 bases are TGTGCCAGCAGTTTATTGGCGGGGGGGCGGAATGAGCAGTTCTTC. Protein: CASSLLAGGRNEQFF.

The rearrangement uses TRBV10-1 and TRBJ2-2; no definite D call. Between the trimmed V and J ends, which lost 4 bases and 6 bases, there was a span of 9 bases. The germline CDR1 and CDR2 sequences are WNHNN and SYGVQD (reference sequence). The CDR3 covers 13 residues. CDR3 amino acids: CASSAVGSGELFF. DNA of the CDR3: TGCGCCAGCAGTGCTGTGGGGTCCGGGGAGCTGTTTTTT.

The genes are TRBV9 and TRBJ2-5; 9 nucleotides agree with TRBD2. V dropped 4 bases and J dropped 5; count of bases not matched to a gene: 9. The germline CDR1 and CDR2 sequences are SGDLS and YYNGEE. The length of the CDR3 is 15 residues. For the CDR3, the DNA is TGTGCCAGCAGCAAGGCGGGGGGGCCCCGGGAGACCCAGTACTTC. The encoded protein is CASSKAGGPRETQYF.

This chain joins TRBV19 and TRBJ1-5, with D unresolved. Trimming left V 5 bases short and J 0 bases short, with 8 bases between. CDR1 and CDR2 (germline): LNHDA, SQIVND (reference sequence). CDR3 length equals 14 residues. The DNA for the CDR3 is TGTGCCAGTAGTGTCACGGCTAGCAATCAGCCCCAGCATTTT. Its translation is CASSVTASNQPQHF.

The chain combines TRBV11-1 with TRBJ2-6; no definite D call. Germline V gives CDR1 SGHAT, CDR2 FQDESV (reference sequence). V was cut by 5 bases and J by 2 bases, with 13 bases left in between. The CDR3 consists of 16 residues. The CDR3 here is CASSQPGRAGANVLTF. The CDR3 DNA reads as TGTGCCAGCAGCCAGCCAGGACGGGCTGGGGCCAACGTCCTGACTTTC.

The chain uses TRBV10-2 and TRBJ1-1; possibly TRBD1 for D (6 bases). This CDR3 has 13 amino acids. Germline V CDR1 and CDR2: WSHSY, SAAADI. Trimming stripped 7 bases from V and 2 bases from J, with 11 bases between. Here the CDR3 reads CASMTGDNTEAFF. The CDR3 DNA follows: TGCGCCAGCATGACAGGCGATAACACTGAAGCTTTCTTT.

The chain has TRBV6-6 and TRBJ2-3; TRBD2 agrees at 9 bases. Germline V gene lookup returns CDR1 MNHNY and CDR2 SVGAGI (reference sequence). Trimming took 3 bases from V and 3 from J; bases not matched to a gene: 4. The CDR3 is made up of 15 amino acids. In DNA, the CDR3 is TGTGCCAGCAGTTATAGCGGGGGCCTTACAGATACGCAGTATTTT. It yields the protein CASSYSGGLTDTQYF.

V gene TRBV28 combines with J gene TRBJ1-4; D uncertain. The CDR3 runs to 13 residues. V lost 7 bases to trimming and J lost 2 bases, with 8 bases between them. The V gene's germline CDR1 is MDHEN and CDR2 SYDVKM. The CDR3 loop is CASKRRTNEKLFF. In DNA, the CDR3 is TGTGCCAGCAAACGGCGGACTAATGAAAAACTGTTTTTT. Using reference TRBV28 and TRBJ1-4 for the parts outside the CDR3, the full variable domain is DVKVTQSSRYLVKRTGEKVFLECVQDMDHENMFWYRQDPGLGLRLIYFSYDVKMKEKGDIPEGYSVSREKKERFSLILESASTNQTSMYLCASKRRTNEKLFFGSGTQLSVL.

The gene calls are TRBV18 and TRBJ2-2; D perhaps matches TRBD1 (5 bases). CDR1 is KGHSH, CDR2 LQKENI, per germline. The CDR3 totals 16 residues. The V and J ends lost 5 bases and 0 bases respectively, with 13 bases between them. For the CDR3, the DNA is TGTGCCAGCTCATCTCAGGGCTTCGCGAACACCGGGGAGCTGTTTTTT. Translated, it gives CASSSQGFANTGELFF.

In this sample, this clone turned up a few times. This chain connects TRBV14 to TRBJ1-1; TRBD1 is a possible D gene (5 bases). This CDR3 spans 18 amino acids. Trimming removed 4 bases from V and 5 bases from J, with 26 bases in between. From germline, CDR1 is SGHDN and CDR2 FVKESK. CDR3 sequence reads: CASSPRGKRVRRKTEAFF. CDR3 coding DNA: TGTGCCAGCAGCCCTCGGGGGAAGAGGGTTAGGAGAAAAACTGAAGCTTTCTTT.

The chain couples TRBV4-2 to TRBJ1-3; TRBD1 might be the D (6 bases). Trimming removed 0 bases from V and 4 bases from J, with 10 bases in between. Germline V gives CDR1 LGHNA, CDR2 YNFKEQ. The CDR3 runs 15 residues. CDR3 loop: CASSQDRGAGNTIYF. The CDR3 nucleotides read TGTGCCAGCAGCCAAGACAGGGGCGCAGGAAACACCATATATTTT.

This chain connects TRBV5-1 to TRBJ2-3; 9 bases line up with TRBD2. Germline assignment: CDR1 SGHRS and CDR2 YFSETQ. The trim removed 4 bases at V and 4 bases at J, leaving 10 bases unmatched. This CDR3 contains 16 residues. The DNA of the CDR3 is TGCGCCAGCAGCCTGCAAGAAGCGGGGGGCTCAGATACGCAGTATTTT. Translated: CASSLQEAGGSDTQYF.

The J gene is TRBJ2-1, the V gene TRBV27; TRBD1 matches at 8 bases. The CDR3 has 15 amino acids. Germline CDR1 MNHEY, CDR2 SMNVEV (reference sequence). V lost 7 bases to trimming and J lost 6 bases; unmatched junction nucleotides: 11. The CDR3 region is CASTSRNRGVNEQFF. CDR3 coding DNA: TGTGCCAGCACCTCCCGGAACAGGGGGGTCAATGAGCAGTTCTTC.

Here the CDR3 reads CASSLAGLSSYNSPLHF. DNA for the CDR3: TGCGCCAGCAGCTTGGCTGGGCTGAGCTCCTATAATTCACCCCTCCACTTT. The rearrangement uses TRBV5-1 and TRBJ1-6; D is undetermined. The CDR3 sequence is 17 residues long. CDR1 SGHRS and CDR2 YFSETQ come from the germline V gene. Deletions cut 0 bases from V and 0 bases from J, with 10 bases between.

The CDR3 loop reads CASSLGGGAKNIQYF. DNA for the CDR3: TGTGCCAGCAGCCTAGGTGGAGGGGCCAAAAACATTCAGTACTTC. The V call is TRBV14, the J call TRBJ2-4, with a possible D match to TRBD2 (6 bases). The germline V and J ends were trimmed by 4 bases and 1 base, with 11 bases remaining between them. Germline V CDR1 and CDR2: SGHDN, FVKESK. The CDR3 covers 15 residues.

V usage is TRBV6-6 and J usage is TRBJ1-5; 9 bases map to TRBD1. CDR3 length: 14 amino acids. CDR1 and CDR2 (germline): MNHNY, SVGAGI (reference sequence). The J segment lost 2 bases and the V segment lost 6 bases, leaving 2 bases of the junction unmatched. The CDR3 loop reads CASRTGGGNQPQHF. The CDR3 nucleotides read TGTGCCAGCAGGACAGGGGGTGGCAATCAGCCCCAGCATTTT.

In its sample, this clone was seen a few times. CDR3 sequence (DNA): TGTGCCAGCAGCTTAAATCCACCAGGGGTCTCTGGAAACACCATATATTTT. This translates into CASSLNPPGVSGNTIYF. The chain carries TRBV5-5 and TRBJ1-3, with a weak D call TRBD1 (6 bases). The CDR3 consists of 17 residues. The germline V gene has CDR1 SGHKS and CDR2 YYEKEE (reference sequence). Trimming left V 2 bases short and J 0 bases short, with 15 bases between.

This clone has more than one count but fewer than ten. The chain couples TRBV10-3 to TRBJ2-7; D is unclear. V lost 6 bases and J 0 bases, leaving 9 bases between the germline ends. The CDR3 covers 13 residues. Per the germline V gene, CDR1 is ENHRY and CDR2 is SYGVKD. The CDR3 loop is CAIRRPLSYEQYF. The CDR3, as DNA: TGTGCCATCAGGAGGCCACTCTCCTACGAGCAGTACTTC.